What follows are 20 T cell receptor beta chains derived from one specimen sequenced in a study of T cells in Graves' hyperthyroidism and ophthalmopathy. Amplified regions were TCR beta CDR3 sequences from RNA transcripts. Initially, a first-round RT-PCR of the TCR CDR3 employed the HTBI primer set. TCRdb called the multiplex PCR reads again in MiXCR, with one record for every CDR3 protein. This table has around 350,000 distinct CDR3 sequences, 15% to 20% appearing once. Sequenced input: blood. The receptors derive from a young woman with Graves' hyperthyroidism.

This rearrangement joins TRBV3-1 to TRBJ2-7, with D possibly matching TRBD1 (6 bases). V was shortened by 4 bases and J by 5 bases, with 12 bases between the two germline ends. The CDR3 is made up of 13 amino acids. Germline-derived CDR1 and CDR2 are LGHDT and YNNKEL (reference sequence). The DNA of the CDR3 is TGTGCCAGCAGCCTATCAAACAGGGACGAGCAGTACTTC. This translates into CASSLSNRDEQYF.

This clonotype was picked up many times. The chain employs TRBV5-1 and TRBJ1-1; 7 bases agree with TRBD1. The CDR3 runs 14 residues. Losses at the gene ends were 2 bases for V and 1 base for J; bases not matched to a gene: 2. The germline V gene encodes CDR1 SGHRS and CDR2 YFSETQ. The CDR3 reads CASSFGTENTEAFF. The CDR3 DNA reads TGCGCCAGCAGCTTTGGGACAGAGAACACTGAAGCTTTCTTT.

This chain links TRBV5-1 with TRBJ2-2, with D perhaps TRBD1 or TRBD2 (5 bases each). Trimming stripped 0 bases from V and 2 bases from J, with 14 bases between. Germline V CDR1 and CDR2: SGHRS, YFSETQ. The CDR3 sequence is 17 residues long. The CDR3 spells CASSLALGRDNTGELFF. For the CDR3, the DNA is TGCGCCAGCAGCTTGGCCTTGGGCAGGGACAACACCGGGGAGCTGTTTTTT. The complete variable domain, with remaining parts taken from reference TRBV5-1 and TRBJ2-2, reads KAGVTQTPRYLIKTRGQQVTLSCSPISGHRSVSWYQQTPGQGLQFLFEYFSETQRNKGNFPGRFSGRQFSNSRSEMNVSTLELGDSALYLCASSLALGRDNTGELFFGEGSRLTVL.

The chain is built from TRBV6-1 and TRBJ1-1; 8 nucleotides align to TRBD1. This CDR3 spans 13 amino acids. The V and J ends lost 6 bases and 12 bases, in that order; junction bases with no gene match: 12. CDR1 MNHNS and CDR2 SASEGT come from the germline V gene. DNA of the CDR3: TGTGCCAGCAGCCCTGAGATCAGGGGGCGATCTTTCTTT. The encoded protein is CASSPEIRGRSFF.

This clonotype has at least ten counts. This chain links TRBV4-2 with TRBJ2-7; 14 nucleotides align to TRBD2. With V trimmed by 4 bases and J by 4 bases, 3 bases remained unmatched. This CDR3 region has 15 residues. Germline CDR1 LGHNA, CDR2 YNFKEQ. The CDR3 nucleotides are TGTGCCAGCAGCCCGGGGACTAGCGGGGGTTACGAGCAGTACTTC. Protein: CASSPGTSGGYEQYF.

This clonotype was counted many times. The chain employs TRBV6-2 or TRBV6-3 and TRBJ2-5, with 7 bases matching TRBD1. The germline CDR1 and CDR2 sequences are MNHEY and SVGEGT. V shed 6 bases, J shed 3 bases, and the junction held 7 bases outside the gene matches. The CDR3 consists of 14 residues. CDR3 coding DNA: TGTGCCAGCAGCCCTAGGGGGCAAGAAGAGACCCAGTACTTC. The encoded protein is CASSPRGQEETQYF.

Notes on this clonotype: This may be a read error, as it is one base from a much larger clone. The rearrangement links TRBV24-1 to TRBJ2-5, with D hard to call. The germline gives CDR1 KGHDR, CDR2 SFDVKD. Between the trimmed V and J ends, which lost 5 bases and 2 bases, there was a span of 14 bases. This CDR3 comprises 15 residues. CDR3 amino acids: CATSGPRVTQETQYF. The CDR3 nucleotides read TGTGCCACCAGTGGGCCCCGGGTCACTCAAGAGACCCAGTACTTC.

This clonotype was detected once. The rearrangement joins TRBV6-5 to TRBJ2-7; D remains ambiguous. The CDR3 length is 15 residues. Germline lookup yields CDR1 MNHEY and CDR2 SVGAGI. The V gene lost 2 bases and the J gene lost 1 base, with 12 bases spanning the gap. CDR3 nucleotide sequence: TGTGCCAGCAGTTACCAGCTAGACCCTTCCTACGAGCAGTACTTC. It is translated as CASSYQLDPSYEQYF.

This clonotype was seen a handful of times. J is TRBJ1-1 and V is TRBV5-1; maybe TRBD1 (5 bases). Germline lookup yields CDR1 SGHRS and CDR2 YFSETQ. V lost 3 bases to trimming and J lost 0 bases, with 12 bases between them. This CDR3 has 15 residues. The CDR3 spells CASSSRQYLNTEAFF. For the CDR3, the DNA is TGCGCCAGCAGCTCAAGACAGTATTTGAACACTGAAGCTTTCTTT.

This clonotype came up many times. The chain recombines TRBV27 with TRBJ1-6; possibly TRBD1 for D (6 bases). This CDR3 contains 15 residues. Germline V lookup: CDR1 MNHEY, CDR2 SMNVEV (reference sequence). V lost 4 bases and J lost 6, with 13 bases in between. CDR3 DNA: TGTGCCAGCAGTTCCTCCGGGGGCCCTAATTCACCCCTCCACTTT. Translated: CASSSSGGPNSPLHF.

This clonotype showed up just a few times. This rearrangement joins TRBV25-1 to TRBJ2-7; either TRBD1 or TRBD2 may supply D (6 bases each). Germline CDR1 is MGHDK and CDR2 is SYGVNS. This CDR3 has 16 residues. Trimming left V 3 bases short and J 3 bases short, with 18 bases between. CDR3 residues: CASSDWSGGHHYEQYF. CDR3 nucleotide sequence: TGTGCCAGCAGTGATTGGTCCGGGGGCCATCACTACGAGCAGTACTTC.

In the case of this clonotype: This may come from a read error, since a much larger clone is one base off. V gene TRBV9 combines with J gene TRBJ1-5; 8 bases are a match to TRBD1. The V gene end was trimmed by 3 bases and the J gene end by 5 bases; junction bases not matched to a gene: 1. The CDR3 consists of 13 residues. The germline gives CDR1 SGDLS, CDR2 YYNGEE. CDR3 sequence (DNA): TGTGCCAGCAGCGCACAGGGGGATCAGCCCCAGCATTTT. This encodes CASSAQGDQPQHF.

In this sample, this clonotype turned up a few times. V is TRBV12-3 or TRBV12-4 and J is TRBJ2-2; 10 nucleotides agree with TRBD2. The ends lost 6 bases at V and 4 bases at J; junction bases unmatched: 8. This CDR3 has 16 residues. The CDR3 nucleotides read TGTGCCAGCAGCTCCCCTCTAGCGGGGGTCACCGGGGAGCTGTTTTTT. Its protein product is CASSSPLAGVTGELFF.

This clonotype has ten or more counts. V usage is TRBV28 and J usage is TRBJ1-1; D gene uncertain. In germline, CDR1 is MDHEN, CDR2 SYDVKM. The CDR3 extends over 15 amino acids. Trimming took 4 bases from V and 2 from J, leaving 14 bases between them. The CDR3 nucleotides are TGTGCCAGCAGTTCCATTACAGATTCAAACACTGAAGCTTTCTTT. The encoded protein is CASSSITDSNTEAFF. The full variable domain, rest sourced from reference TRBV28 and TRBJ1-1, is DVKVTQSSRYLVKRTGEKVFLECVQDMDHENMFWYRQDPGLGLRLIYFSYDVKMKEKGDIPEGYSVSREKKERFSLILESASTNQTSMYLCASSSITDSNTEAFFGQGTRLTVV.

This sequence joins TRBV10-2 and TRBJ2-2; D is unclear. In germline, CDR1 is WSHSY, CDR2 SAAADI. V lost 6 bases, J lost 1 base, and 12 bases lay in between. The CDR3 contains 15 residues. The CDR3 DNA reads as TGCGCCAGCAGCTACTCACACCTGAACACCGGGGAGCTGTTTTTT. Translating it yields CASSYSHLNTGELFF.

This clonotype was picked up many times. The V gene is TRBV12-3 or TRBV12-4, the J gene TRBJ2-2, with TRBD2 matching over 7 bases. The CDR3 covers 16 residues. Losses at the gene ends were 7 bases for V and 4 bases for J; bases not matched to a gene: 12. Here the CDR3 DNA reads TGTGCCAGCACCTTTCGACTAGCCGAAGGCACCGGGGAGCTGTTTTTT. It translates to CASTFRLAEGTGELFF.

There are many counts of this clonotype. The rearrangement uses TRBV12-3 or TRBV12-4 and TRBJ2-7, with TRBD1 as a possible D gene (6 bases). The CDR3 is made up of 14 amino acids. V lost 5 bases to trimming and J lost 6 bases, with 17 bases between them. The CDR3 reads CASSLRGQGAEQYF. The DNA for the CDR3 is TGTGCCAGCAGTCTCAGGGGACAAGGGGCCGAGCAGTACTTC.

This clonotype was detected ten times or more. The J gene is TRBJ2-5, the V gene TRBV9; 7 positions agree with TRBD1. V shed 5 bases and J 5 bases; nucleotides not matched to a gene: 15. CDR3 length equals 16 residues. The germline gives CDR1 SGDLS, CDR2 YYNGEE. CDR3 nucleotides: TGTGCCAGCAGTGCCTCAGGGGGAGTGTACGGGGAGACCCAGTACTTC. Encoded protein: CASSASGGVYGETQYF.

J is TRBJ2-7 and V is TRBV6-2 or TRBV6-3; unclear D gene. This CDR3 has 13 residues. Looked up from germline, CDR1 is MNHEY and CDR2 is SVGEGT. Trimming removed 0 bases at V and 4 bases at J, with 7 bases between. In nucleotides, the CDR3 is TGTGCCAGCAGTTACTCGATCGGTTACGAGCAGTACTTC. Amino acids: CASSYSIGYEQYF.

This clonotype was found many times. The genes are TRBV4-2 and TRBJ2-7; 11 nucleotides agree with TRBD2. The V segment lost 0 bases and the J segment 1 base; nucleotides outside the gene matches: 8. This CDR3 is 18 amino acids long. Germline loops: CDR1 LGHNA, CDR2 YNFKEQ. CDR3 sequence (DNA): TGTGCCAGCAGCCAAGATAGGCTAGCGGGGGGCGCATCCTACGAGCAGTACTTC. Its translation is CASSQDRLAGGASYEQYF.